The 18 T cell receptor beta chains presented below share a single source sample, sequenced in a study of CD8 T cells in ankylosing spondylitis. TCRdb analysed the 5' RACE reads with MiXCR anew, one entry per CDR3 protein. Of fewer than 400,000 distinct CDR3 sequences in the sample, roughly 14% were seen once. The sequenced material came from blood, either unsorted or a sorted T cell fraction (not recorded which). The receptors derive from a male donor with ankylosing spondylitis or in good health (not recorded which).

V and J are TRBV12-3 or TRBV12-4 and TRBJ1-2; the match to TRBD1 covers 10 bases. The CDR3 runs 15 residues. V lost 4 bases to trimming and J lost 4 bases; unmatched junction nucleotides: 6. CDR3 residues: CASSSDRGGIYGYTF. CDR3 DNA sequence: TGTGCCAGCAGTTCGGACAGGGGGGGAATCTATGGCTACACCTTC.

V is TRBV6-1 and J is TRBJ2-1; 7 bases fit TRBD2. The CDR3 has 14 residues. Germline CDR1 reads MNHNS; CDR2 reads SASEGT. Germline trimming cut 6 bases from V and 4 bases from J; bases unmatched to any gene: 6. CDR3 in DNA: TGTGCCAGCAGCCGGAGGCGGGAGTACAATGAGCAGTTCTTC. Protein sequence: CASSRRREYNEQFF.

This clonotype was observed a single time. The chain recombines TRBV2 with TRBJ2-1; TRBD2 might be the D (6 bases). The CDR3 extends over 18 amino acids. Trimming shortened V by 5 bases and J by 0 bases, and 20 bases separated the two germline ends. The germline gives CDR1 SNHLY, CDR2 FYNNEI. CDR3: CASSLRASSASSYNEQFF. As DNA, the CDR3 is TGTGCCAGCAGTCTCCGCGCTTCTAGCGCTAGCTCCTACAATGAGCAGTTCTTC.

This clonotype has only a few counts. V and J are TRBV5-1 and TRBJ2-7, with 13 bases aligning to TRBD2. The V and J ends lost 3 bases and 5 bases, in that order; junction bases with no gene match: 11. The CDR3 has 17 amino acids. From germline, CDR1 is SGHRS and CDR2 YFSETQ. In nucleotides, the CDR3 is TGCGCCAGCAGCTCATCTGAGACTAGCGGGGGGTCCCACGAGCAGTACTTC. Protein sequence: CASSSSETSGGSHEQYF.

In DNA, the CDR3 is TGTGCCAGCAGCATGCACCCTATGGGGTACTTC. This encodes CASSMHPMGYF. J is TRBJ2-7 and V is TRBV21-1. TRBV21-1 is a recognized pseudogene. The CDR3 is 11 residues long.

The chain is built from TRBV2 and TRBJ1-1; D is unclear. In germline, CDR1 is SNHLY, CDR2 FYNNEI. V was cut by 6 bases and J by 2 bases, with 10 bases left in between. This CDR3 is 13 amino acids long. CDR3 bases: TGTGCCAGCAGAATCGAGCTAAACACTGAAGCTTTCTTT. It yields the protein CASRIELNTEAFF.

This clonotype was observed many times. The chain employs TRBV3-1 and TRBJ1-1, with D possibly being TRBD1 (5 bases). V lost 4 bases and J lost 6, with 15 bases in between. This CDR3 has 14 residues. CDR1 and CDR2 from the germline V gene are LGHDT and YNNKEL (reference sequence). CDR3 nucleotides: TGTGCCAGCAGCCCCCCGATGGGGGAGGCTGAAGCTTTCTTT. The encoded protein is CASSPPMGEAEAFF.

This rearrangement joins TRBV5-1 to TRBJ2-2; the D gene is possibly TRBD1 (6 bases). Trimming took off 0 bases at V and 1 base at J, with 10 bases between the two ends. CDR1 is SGHRS, CDR2 YFSETQ, per germline. CDR3 length: 16 residues. CDR3 DNA: TGCGCCAGCAGCTTGGATCCACAGGGGAACACCGGGGAGCTGTTTTTT. Translating gives CASSLDPQGNTGELFF.

V gene TRBV6-2 or TRBV6-3 combines with J gene TRBJ2-6; D is undetermined. The germline gives CDR1 MNHEY, CDR2 SVGEGT. Trimming removed 6 bases at V and 0 bases at J, with 12 bases between. There are 16 residues in the CDR3. The CDR3 protein is CASRTLVASGANVLTF. CDR3 in DNA: TGTGCCAGCAGAACCTTAGTGGCCTCTGGGGCCAACGTCCTGACTTTC.

CDR3 nucleotide sequence: TGTGCCATCAGGACACACCCGGAAAGCGCTGAAGCTTTCTTT. Its translation: CAIRTHPESAEAFF. The gene calls are TRBV10-3 and TRBJ1-1; unclear D gene. The CDR3 totals 14 residues. The ends were cut back, 6 bases at V and 6 bases at J, with 17 bases in the middle. CDR1 is ENHRY, CDR2 SYGVKD, per germline.

At least ten counts were recorded for this clonotype. Germline is not matched at one junction end, which may reflect a read error. The chain uses TRBV20-1 and TRBJ2-1, with a weak D call TRBD1 (7 bases). The CDR3 spans 11 residues. Germline V gene sequence: CDR1 DFQATT, CDR2 SNEGSKA (reference sequence). CDR3 sequence (DNA): TGCAGTGCTAGGGGTACAGGGGACTCGATCTTC. Protein sequence: CSARGTGDSIF.

The rearrangement joins TRBV7-6 to TRBJ1-2, with TRBD1 matching over 8 bases. The J segment lost 4 bases and the V segment lost 5 bases, leaving 12 bases of the junction unmatched. CDR3 length: 16 amino acids. Germline values: CDR1 SGHVS, CDR2 FNYEAQ. CDR3 sequence: CASSPTTGAVAYGYTF. The CDR3 DNA sequence: TGTGCCAGCAGCCCCACGACAGGGGCGGTGGCCTATGGCTACACCTTC.

The chain links TRBV27 to TRBJ2-1; D might be TRBD1 (5 bases). Germline V gene lookup returns CDR1 MNHEY and CDR2 SMNVEV (reference sequence). The CDR3 consists of 15 residues. V dropped 2 bases and J dropped 7 bases, with 15 bases sitting between them. CDR3 DNA: TGTGCCAGCAGTTTAAGTCAGGGCTTGAGGAATGAGCAGTTCTTC. Residues: CASSLSQGLRNEQFF.

This clonotype was recorded a few times. This chain connects TRBV7-8 to TRBJ2-4; no firm D call. This CDR3 contains 13 residues. V lost 5 bases, J lost 4 bases, and 9 bases lay in between. Germline V gives CDR1 SGHVS, CDR2 FQNEAQ. CDR3 coding DNA: TGTGCCAGCAGCCCTATGATTAAAAACATTCAGTACTTC. It codes for CASSPMIKNIQYF.

This chain connects TRBV7-2 to TRBJ2-2; D might be TRBD1 (6 bases). The CDR3 extends over 16 amino acids. The V end was cut by 2 bases, the J end by 5 bases, with 15 bases between. The germline V gene encodes CDR1 SGHTA and CDR2 FQGNSA. CDR3 amino acids: CASSLMRQANTGELFF. In DNA, the CDR3 is TGTGCCAGCAGCTTAATGAGACAGGCCAATACCGGGGAGCTGTTTTTT. Together with reference TRBV7-2 and TRBJ2-2, the CDR3 gives the full variable domain: GAGVSQSPSNKVTEKGKDVELRCDPISGHTALYWYRQSLGQGLEFLIYFQGNSAPDKSGLPSDRFSAERTGGSVSTLTIQRTQQEDSAVYLCASSLMRQANTGELFFGEGSRLTVL.

Only a few counts were recorded for this clonotype. This sequence joins TRBV3-1 and TRBJ2-1; D ambiguous. Germline V gene lookup returns CDR1 LGHDT and CDR2 YNNKEL (reference sequence). V lost 0 bases, J lost 9 bases, and 12 bases lay in between. The CDR3 loop spans 14 amino acids. The CDR3 region is CASSQDFGSTEQFF. The CDR3 nucleotides read TGTGCCAGCAGCCAAGATTTTGGGTCGACTGAGCAGTTCTTC.

The CDR3 protein is CASSLTQGWREKLFF. In DNA, the CDR3 is TGCGCCAGCAGCCTGACGCAGGGGTGGAGGGAAAAACTGTTTTTT. The chain recombines TRBV5-1 with TRBJ1-4, with D tentatively TRBD1 (6 bases). Per germline, CDR1 SGHRS and CDR2 YFSETQ. V was cut by 4 bases and J by 8 bases, with 18 bases left in between. CDR3 length: 15 residues.

This clonotype was counted only a few times. The rearrangement links TRBV4-2 to TRBJ2-1; 12 positions match TRBD2. The V gene's germline CDR1 is LGHNA and CDR2 YNFKEQ. CDR3 length: 19 amino acids. Trimming took 4 bases from V and 2 from J; bases not matched to a gene: 12. The CDR3 DNA follows: TGTGCCAGCAGCCTAGAGGCGGCTAGCGGGAGGGCCCCCTACAATGAGCAGTTCTTC. It encodes CASSLEAASGRAPYNEQFF.